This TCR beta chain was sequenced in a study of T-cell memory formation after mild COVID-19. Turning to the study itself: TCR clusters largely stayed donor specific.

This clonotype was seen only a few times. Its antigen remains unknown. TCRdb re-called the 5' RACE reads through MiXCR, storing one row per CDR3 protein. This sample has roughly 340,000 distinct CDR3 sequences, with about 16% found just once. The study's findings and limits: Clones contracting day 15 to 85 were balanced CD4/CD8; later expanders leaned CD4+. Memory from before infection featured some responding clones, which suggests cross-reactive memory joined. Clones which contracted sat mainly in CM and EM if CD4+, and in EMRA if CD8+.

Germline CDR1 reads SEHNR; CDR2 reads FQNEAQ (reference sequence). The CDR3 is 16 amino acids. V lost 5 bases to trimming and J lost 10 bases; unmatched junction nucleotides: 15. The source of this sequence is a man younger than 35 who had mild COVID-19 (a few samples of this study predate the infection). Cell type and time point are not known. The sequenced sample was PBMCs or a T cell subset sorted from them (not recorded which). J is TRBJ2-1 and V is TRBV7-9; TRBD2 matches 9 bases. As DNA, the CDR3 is TGTGCCAGCAGCCTCCCAGCCCAGCGGGGGGTCCAGGAGCAGTTCTTC. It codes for CASSLPAQRGVQEQFF.